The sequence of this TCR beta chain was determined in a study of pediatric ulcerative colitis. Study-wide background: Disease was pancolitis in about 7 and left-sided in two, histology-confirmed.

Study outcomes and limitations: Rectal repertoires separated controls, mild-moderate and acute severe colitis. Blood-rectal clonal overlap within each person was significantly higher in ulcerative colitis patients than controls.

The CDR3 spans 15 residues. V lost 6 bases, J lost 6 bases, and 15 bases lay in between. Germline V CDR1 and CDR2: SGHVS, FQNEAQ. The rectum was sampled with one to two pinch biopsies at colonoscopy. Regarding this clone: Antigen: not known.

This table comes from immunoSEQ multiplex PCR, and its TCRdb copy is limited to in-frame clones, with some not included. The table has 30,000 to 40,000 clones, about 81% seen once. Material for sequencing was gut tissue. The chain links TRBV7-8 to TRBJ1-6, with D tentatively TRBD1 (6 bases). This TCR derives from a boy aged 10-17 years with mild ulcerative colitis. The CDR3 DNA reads TGTGCCAGCAGTCATTACAGGGTCATTAATTCACCCCTCCACTTT. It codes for CASSHYRVINSPLHF.